This passage covers 14 T cell receptor beta chains from one sample sequenced in a study of T cell repertoires in cytomegalovirus infection. These receptors lack a known antigen. TCRdb used MiXCR to reprocess the reads, holding one entry per CDR3 protein. Here the sample spans 60,000 to 80,000 distinct CDR3 sequences, roughly 21% being singletons. The source material was CD8+ T cells from cultured PBMCs, sampled from culture after CMV antigen stimulation. The receptors shown here come from a human donor in good health (CMV status not recorded). Some clones in this sample may be carry-over from other donors' samples.

In its sample, this clonotype was seen a few times. This CDR3 is CASSPGPGLYTEAFF. CDR3 nucleotide sequence: TGTGCCAGCAGCCCCGGTCCAGGGTTGTACACTGAAGCTTTCTTT. The chain uses TRBV7-6 and TRBJ1-1; possible D gene TRBD1, 5 bases. The CDR3 sequence is 15 residues long. Per germline, CDR1 SGHVS and CDR2 FNYEAQ. Trimming left V 5 bases short and J 3 bases short, with 16 bases between.

The gene calls are TRBV7-6 and TRBJ1-1, with 8 positions matching TRBD1. This CDR3 has 17 residues. In germline, CDR1 is SGHVS, CDR2 FNYEAQ. V was pared by 0 bases and J by 0 bases, with 6 bases of the junction left unmatched. As DNA, the CDR3 is TGTGCCAGCAGCTTAGCGGCAGGGGGCATGATGAACACTGAAGCTTTCTTT. Residues: CASSLAAGGMMNTEAFF.

This clonotype has only a few counts. The chain links TRBV12-3 or TRBV12-4 to TRBJ1-5, with D maybe TRBD1 (5 bases). Trimming removed 3 bases at V and 0 bases at J, with 9 bases between. This CDR3 contains 15 residues. CDR3: CASSFGGRSNQPQHF. As DNA, the CDR3 is TGTGCCAGCAGTTTCGGGGGACGTAGCAATCAGCCCCAGCATTTT.

The chain uses TRBV12-3 or TRBV12-4 and TRBJ2-1; 10 positions match TRBD2. Trimming took 4 bases from V and 12 from J; bases not matched to a gene: 12. The CDR3 spans 15 residues. The DNA of the CDR3 is TGTGCCAGCAGTTACCAGCGGGGGGGGTCTGTGCCGCAGTTCTTC. It encodes CASSYQRGGSVPQFF.

The table lists this clonotype with a few counts. The gene calls are TRBV12-3 or TRBV12-4 and TRBJ1-3; D call uncertain. Trimming cost V 1 base and J 4 bases, with 11 bases left between them. CDR3 length: 15 residues. The CDR3: CASSLGQFGGNTIYF. The DNA of the CDR3 is TGTGCCAGCAGTTTAGGGCAGTTTGGAGGAAACACCATATATTTT.

The chain has TRBV7-2 and TRBJ1-5; no firm D call. Trimming left V 1 base short and J 3 bases short, with 10 bases between. Germline V gene sequence: CDR1 SGHTA, CDR2 FQGNSA. CDR3 length: 15 amino acids. This CDR3 is CASSLGWGYNQPQHF. The CDR3 DNA reads as TGTGCCAGCAGCTTAGGGTGGGGATACAATCAGCCCCAGCATTTT. Based on the CDR3 plus reference TRBV7-2 and TRBJ1-5, the full variable domain is GAGVSQSPSNKVTEKGKDVELRCDPISGHTALYWYRQSLGQGLEFLIYFQGNSAPDKSGLPSDRFSAERTGGSVSTLTIQRTQQEDSAVYLCASSLGWGYNQPQHFGDGTRLSIL.

The chain combines TRBV9 with TRBJ2-5, with D perhaps matching TRBD2 (7 bases). Trimming stripped 0 bases from V and 2 bases from J, with 11 bases between. This CDR3 has 15 amino acids. From germline, CDR1 is SGDLS and CDR2 YYNGEE. As DNA, the CDR3 is TGTGCCAGCAGCGTAGAGGGGGGGATACAAGAGACCCAGTACTTC. Its protein is CASSVEGGIQETQYF.

The chain recombines TRBV7-8 with TRBJ2-7; D gene unclear. Germline assignment: CDR1 SGHVS and CDR2 FQNEAQ. Trimming pared 0 bases from V and 4 bases from J, leaving 10 bases between. The CDR3 extends over 14 amino acids. CDR3: CASSLASTGYEQYV. In nucleotides, the CDR3 is TGTGCCAGCAGCTTAGCGAGTACGGGTTACGAGCAGTACGTC.

The genes are TRBV6-2 or TRBV6-3 and TRBJ2-3; the match to TRBD1 covers 8 bases. The J segment lost 0 bases and the V segment lost 4 bases, leaving 3 bases of the junction unmatched. Germline V lookup: CDR1 MNHEY, CDR2 SVGEGT. The CDR3 covers 15 residues. CDR3 amino acids: CASSSWTGSTDTQYF. CDR3 in DNA: TGTGCCAGCAGTTCATGGACAGGGAGCACAGATACGCAGTATTTT.

This chain connects TRBV4-3 to TRBJ1-1, with 12 bases lining up with TRBD1. The J segment lost 6 bases and the V segment lost 2 bases, leaving 7 bases of the junction unmatched. Germline CDR1 LGHNA, CDR2 YSLEER. The CDR3 has 16 residues. DNA of the CDR3: TGCGCCAGCAGCCAATCACCGGGACAGGGGGCGGCTGAAGCTTTCTTT. Protein sequence: CASSQSPGQGAAEAFF.

This clonotype was seen a few times. The V call is TRBV14, the J call TRBJ1-1; 9 nucleotides line up with TRBD1. Losses at the gene ends were 10 bases for V and 0 bases for J; bases not matched to a gene: 21. CDR1 SGHDN and CDR2 FVKESK come from the germline V gene. The CDR3 contains 19 residues. CDR3 nucleotide sequence: TGTGCCACCCTTATTTGGACAGGGGCCGTTTTATCGATGAACACTGAAGCTTTCTTT. This gives the protein CATLIWTGAVLSMNTEAFF.

The chain has TRBV4-1 and TRBJ2-2; D remains unclear. The germline V and J ends were trimmed by 1 base and 8 bases, with 5 bases remaining between them. The CDR3 is 12 amino acids. The germline CDR1 and CDR2 sequences are MGHRA and YSYEKL. The CDR3 DNA follows: TGCGCCAGCAGCCAAGGGAATGGGGAGCTGTTTTTT. The encoded protein is CASSQGNGELFF.

J is TRBJ2-1 and V is TRBV7-2; tentative D call: TRBD1 (5 bases). The CDR3 length is 14 residues. Deletions cut 1 base from V and 3 bases from J, with 7 bases between. Germline CDR1 reads SGHTA; CDR2 reads FQGNSA. In nucleotides, the CDR3 is TGTGCCAGCAGCTTAGGACAGTTCTACAATGAGCAGTTCTTC. Translated, it gives CASSLGQFYNEQFF.

This sequence joins TRBV24-1 and TRBJ2-2; 13 bases align to TRBD2. The junction had 12 bases not matched to a gene; V was cut back by 9 bases and J by 6 bases. The CDR3 runs to 17 residues. The germline V gene encodes CDR1 KGHDR and CDR2 SFDVKD. The CDR3 here is CATGSALAGGPAGELFF. The CDR3 DNA reads as TGTGCCACCGGAAGCGCACTAGCGGGGGGGCCTGCCGGGGAGCTGTTTTTT.